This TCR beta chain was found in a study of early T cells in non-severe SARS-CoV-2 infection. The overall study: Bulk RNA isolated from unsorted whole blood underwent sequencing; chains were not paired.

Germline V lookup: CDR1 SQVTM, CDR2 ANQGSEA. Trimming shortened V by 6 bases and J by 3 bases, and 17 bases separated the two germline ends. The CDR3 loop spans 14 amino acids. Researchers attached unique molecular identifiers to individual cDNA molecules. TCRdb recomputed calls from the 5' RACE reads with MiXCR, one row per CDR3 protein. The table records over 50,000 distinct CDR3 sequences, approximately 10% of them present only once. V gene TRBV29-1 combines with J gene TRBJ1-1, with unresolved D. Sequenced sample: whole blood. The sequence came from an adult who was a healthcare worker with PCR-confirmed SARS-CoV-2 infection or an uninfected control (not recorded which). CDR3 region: CSVALDPGYTEAFF. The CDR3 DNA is TGCAGCGTCGCGCTTGACCCGGGGTACACTGAAGCTTTCTTT.